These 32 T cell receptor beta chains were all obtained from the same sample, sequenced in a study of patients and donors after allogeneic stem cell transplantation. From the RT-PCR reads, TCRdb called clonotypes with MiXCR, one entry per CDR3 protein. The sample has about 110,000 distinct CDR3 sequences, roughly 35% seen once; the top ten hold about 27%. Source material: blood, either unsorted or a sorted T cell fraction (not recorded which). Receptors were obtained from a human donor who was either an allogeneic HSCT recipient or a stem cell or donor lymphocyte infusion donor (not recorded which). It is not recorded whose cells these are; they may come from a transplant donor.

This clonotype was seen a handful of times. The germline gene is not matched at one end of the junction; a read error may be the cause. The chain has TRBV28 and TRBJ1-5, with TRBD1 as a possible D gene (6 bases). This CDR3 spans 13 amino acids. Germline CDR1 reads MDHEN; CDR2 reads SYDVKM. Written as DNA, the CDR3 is TGTGCCAGCTCGACAGGCGGCAACCAGCCCCAGCATTTT. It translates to CASSTGGNQPQHF.

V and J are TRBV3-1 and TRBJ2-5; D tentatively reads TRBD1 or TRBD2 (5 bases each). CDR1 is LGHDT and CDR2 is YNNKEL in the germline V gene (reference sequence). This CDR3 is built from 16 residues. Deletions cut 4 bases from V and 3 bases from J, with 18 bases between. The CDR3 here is CASSRSGTISEETQYF. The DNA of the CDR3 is TGTGCCAGCAGCCGCTCCGGGACCATAAGCGAAGAGACCCAGTACTTC.

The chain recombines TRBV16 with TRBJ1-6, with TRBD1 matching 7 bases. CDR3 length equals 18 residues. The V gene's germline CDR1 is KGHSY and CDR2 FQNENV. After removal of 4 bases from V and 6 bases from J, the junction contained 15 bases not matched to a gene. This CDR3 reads CASSRHLYDRAINSPLHF. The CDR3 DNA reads TGTGCCAGCAGCCGCCACCTCTACGACAGGGCAATTAATTCACCCCTCCACTTT.

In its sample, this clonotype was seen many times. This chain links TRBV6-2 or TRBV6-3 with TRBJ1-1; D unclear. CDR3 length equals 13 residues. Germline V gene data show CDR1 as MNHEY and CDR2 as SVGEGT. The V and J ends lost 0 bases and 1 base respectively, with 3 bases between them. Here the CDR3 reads CASSYSRNTEAFF. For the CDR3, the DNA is TGTGCCAGCAGTTACTCACGGAACACTGAAGCTTTCTTT.

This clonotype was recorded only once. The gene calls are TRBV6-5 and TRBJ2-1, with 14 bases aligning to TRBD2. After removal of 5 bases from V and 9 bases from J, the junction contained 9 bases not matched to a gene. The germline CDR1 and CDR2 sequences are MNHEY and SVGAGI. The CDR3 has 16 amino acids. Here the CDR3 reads CASSAMTSGRASEQFF. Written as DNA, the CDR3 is TGTGCCAGCAGTGCCATGACTAGCGGGAGGGCCAGTGAGCAGTTCTTC.

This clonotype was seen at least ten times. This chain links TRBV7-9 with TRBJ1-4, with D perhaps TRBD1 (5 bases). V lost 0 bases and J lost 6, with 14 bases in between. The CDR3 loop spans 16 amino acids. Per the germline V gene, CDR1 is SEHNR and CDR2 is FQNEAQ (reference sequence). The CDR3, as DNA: TGTGCCAGCAGCTTAGCTTCCGGGGCCGGTTATGAAAAACTGTTTTTT. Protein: CASSLASGAGYEKLFF.

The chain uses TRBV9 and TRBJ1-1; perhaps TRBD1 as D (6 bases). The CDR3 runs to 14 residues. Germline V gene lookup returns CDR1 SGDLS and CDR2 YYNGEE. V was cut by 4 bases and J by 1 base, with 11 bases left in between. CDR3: CASSPTTGNTEAFF. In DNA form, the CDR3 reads TGTGCCAGCAGCCCTACGACAGGGAACACTGAAGCTTTCTTT. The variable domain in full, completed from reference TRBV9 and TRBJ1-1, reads DSGVTQTPKHLITATGQRVTLRCSPRSGDLSVYWYQQSLDQGLQFLIQYYNGEERAKGNILERFSAQQFPDLHSELNLSSLELGDSALYFCASSPTTGNTEAFFGQGTRLTVV.

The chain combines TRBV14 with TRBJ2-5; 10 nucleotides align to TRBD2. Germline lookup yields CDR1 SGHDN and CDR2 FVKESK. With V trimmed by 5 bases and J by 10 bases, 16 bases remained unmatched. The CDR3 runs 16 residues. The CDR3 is CASSWQLAGHTVDQYF. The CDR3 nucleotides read TGTGCCAGCAGCTGGCAACTAGCGGGGCATACGGTAGACCAGTACTTC.

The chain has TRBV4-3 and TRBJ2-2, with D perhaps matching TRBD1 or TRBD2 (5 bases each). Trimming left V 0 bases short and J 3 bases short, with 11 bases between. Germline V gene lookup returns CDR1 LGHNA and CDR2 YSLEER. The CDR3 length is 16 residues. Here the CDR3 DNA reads TGCGCCAGCAGCCAAGATCCCGGGACGGACACCGGGGAGCTGTTTTTT. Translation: CASSQDPGTDTGELFF.

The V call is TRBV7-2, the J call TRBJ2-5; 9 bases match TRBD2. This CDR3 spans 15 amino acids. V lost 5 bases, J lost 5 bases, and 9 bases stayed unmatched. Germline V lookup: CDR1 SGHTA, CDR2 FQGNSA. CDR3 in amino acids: CASSQISGRGETQYF. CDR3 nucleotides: TGTGCCAGCAGCCAGATTAGCGGGAGAGGTGAGACCCAGTACTTC.

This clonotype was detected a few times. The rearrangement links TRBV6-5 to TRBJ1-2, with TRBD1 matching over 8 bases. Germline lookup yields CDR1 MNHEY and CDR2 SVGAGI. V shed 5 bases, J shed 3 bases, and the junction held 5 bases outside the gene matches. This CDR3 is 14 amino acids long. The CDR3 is CASSALTGDYGYTF. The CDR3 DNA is TGTGCCAGCAGTGCCCTGACAGGGGACTATGGCTACACCTTC.

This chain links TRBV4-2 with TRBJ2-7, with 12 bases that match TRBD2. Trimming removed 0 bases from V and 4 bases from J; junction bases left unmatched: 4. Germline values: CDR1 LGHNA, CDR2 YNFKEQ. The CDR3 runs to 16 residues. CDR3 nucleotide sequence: TGTGCCAGCAGCCAAGATGTCCTAGCGGGAGGGTACGAGCAGTACTTC. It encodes CASSQDVLAGGYEQYF.

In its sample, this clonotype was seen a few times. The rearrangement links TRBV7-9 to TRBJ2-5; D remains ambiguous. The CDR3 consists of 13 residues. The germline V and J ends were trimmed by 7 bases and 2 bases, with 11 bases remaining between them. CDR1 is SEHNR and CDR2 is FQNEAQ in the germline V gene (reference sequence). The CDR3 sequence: CASTWSQQETQYF. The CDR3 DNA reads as TGTGCCAGCACTTGGAGTCAACAAGAGACCCAGTACTTC. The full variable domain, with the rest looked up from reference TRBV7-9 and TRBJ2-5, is DTGVSQNPRHKITKRGQNVTFRCDPISEHNRLYWYRQTLGQGPEFLTYFQNEAQLEKSRLLSDRFSAERPKGSFSTLEIQRTEQGDSAMYLCASTWSQQETQYFGPGTRLLVL.

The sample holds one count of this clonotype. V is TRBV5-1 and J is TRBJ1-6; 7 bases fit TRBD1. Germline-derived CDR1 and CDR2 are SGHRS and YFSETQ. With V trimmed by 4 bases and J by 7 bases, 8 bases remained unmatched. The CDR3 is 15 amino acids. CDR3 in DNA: TGCGCCAGCAGCCTCGGGACAGCGGGAAATTCACCCCTCCACTTT. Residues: CASSLGTAGNSPLHF.

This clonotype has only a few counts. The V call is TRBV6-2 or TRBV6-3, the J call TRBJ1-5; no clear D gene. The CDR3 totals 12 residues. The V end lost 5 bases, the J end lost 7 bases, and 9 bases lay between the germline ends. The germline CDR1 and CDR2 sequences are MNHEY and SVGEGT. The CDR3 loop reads CASSGDRQPQHF. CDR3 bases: TGTGCCAGCAGTGGCGACCGGCAGCCCCAGCATTTT.

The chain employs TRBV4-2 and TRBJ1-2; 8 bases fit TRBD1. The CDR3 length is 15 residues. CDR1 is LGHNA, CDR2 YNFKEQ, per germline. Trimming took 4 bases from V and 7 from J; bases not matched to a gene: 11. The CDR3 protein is CASSLTRGQDAGYTF. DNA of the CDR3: TGTGCCAGCAGCCTTACGAGGGGACAGGACGCTGGCTACACCTTC.

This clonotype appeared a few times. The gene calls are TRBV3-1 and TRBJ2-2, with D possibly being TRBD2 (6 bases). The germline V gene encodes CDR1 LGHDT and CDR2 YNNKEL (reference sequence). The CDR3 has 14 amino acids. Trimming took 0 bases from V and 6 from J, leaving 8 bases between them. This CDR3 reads CASSQDLASGELFF. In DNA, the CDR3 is TGTGCCAGCAGCCAAGATCTAGCGTCCGGGGAGCTGTTTTTT.

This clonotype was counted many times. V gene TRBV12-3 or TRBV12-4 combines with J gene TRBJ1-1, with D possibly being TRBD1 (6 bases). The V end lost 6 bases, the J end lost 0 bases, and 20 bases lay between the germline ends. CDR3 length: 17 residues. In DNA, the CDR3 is TGTGCCAGCAGCCGTCGACAGGAAAGGTGGATGAACACTGAAGCTTTCTTT. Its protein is CASSRRQERWMNTEAFF.

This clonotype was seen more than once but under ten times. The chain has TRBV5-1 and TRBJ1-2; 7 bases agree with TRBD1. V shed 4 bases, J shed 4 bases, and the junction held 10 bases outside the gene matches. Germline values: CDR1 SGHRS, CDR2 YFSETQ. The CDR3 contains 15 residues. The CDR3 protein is CASSHPGQSFYGYTF. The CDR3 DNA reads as TGCGCCAGCAGCCACCCGGGACAGAGTTTCTATGGCTACACCTTC.

The DNA for the CDR3 is TGTGCCAGCAGTGTCCATATAGCGGCCATAGCCCCTGAGCAGTTCTTC. As protein: CASSVHIAAIAPEQFF. The chain is built from TRBV2 and TRBJ2-1; possible D gene TRBD2, 6 bases. Trimming left V 4 bases short and J 9 bases short, with 22 bases between. The CDR3 is 16 amino acids. Germline lookup yields CDR1 SNHLY and CDR2 FYNNEI.

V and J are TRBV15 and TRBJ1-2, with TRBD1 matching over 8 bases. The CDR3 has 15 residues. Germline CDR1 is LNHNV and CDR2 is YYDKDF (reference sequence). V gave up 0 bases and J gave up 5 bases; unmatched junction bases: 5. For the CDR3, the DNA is TGTGCCACCAGCAGAGACGTAACAGGGGGGTATGGCTACACCTTC. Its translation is CATSRDVTGGYGYTF. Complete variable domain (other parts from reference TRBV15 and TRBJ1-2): DAMVIQNPRYQVTQFGKPVTLSCSQTLNHNVMYWYQQKSSQAPKLLFHYYDKDFNNEADTPDNFQSRRPNTSFCFLDIRSPGLGDTAMYLCATSRDVTGGYGYTFGSGTRLTVV.

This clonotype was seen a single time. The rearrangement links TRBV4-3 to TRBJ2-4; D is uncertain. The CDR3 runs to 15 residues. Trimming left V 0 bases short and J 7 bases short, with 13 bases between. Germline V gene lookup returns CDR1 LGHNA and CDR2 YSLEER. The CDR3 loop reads CASSQDHPGRNIQYF. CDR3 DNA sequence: TGCGCCAGCAGCCAAGATCATCCCGGACGTAACATTCAGTACTTC.

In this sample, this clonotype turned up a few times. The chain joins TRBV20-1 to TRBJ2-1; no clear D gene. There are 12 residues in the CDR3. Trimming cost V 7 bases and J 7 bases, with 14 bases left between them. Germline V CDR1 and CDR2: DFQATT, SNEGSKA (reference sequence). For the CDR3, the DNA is TGCAGTGTAGTAACTGGCTATAATGAGCAGTTCTTC. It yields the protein CSVVTGYNEQFF.

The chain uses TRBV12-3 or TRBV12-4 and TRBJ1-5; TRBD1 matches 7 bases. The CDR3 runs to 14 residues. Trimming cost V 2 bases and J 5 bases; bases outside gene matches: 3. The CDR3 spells CASSLSGQHQPQHF. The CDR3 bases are TGTGCCAGCAGTTTATCGGGACAGCATCAGCCCCAGCATTTT.

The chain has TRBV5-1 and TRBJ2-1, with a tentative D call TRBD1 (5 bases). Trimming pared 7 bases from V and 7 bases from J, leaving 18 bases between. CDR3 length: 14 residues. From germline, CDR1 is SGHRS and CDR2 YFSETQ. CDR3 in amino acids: CASGQTAGSNEQFF. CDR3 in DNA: TGCGCCAGCGGCCAAACTGCAGGGTCTAATGAGCAGTTCTTC. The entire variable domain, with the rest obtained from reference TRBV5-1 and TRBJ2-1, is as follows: KAGVTQTPRYLIKTRGQQVTLSCSPISGHRSVSWYQQTPGQGLQFLFEYFSETQRNKGNFPGRFSGRQFSNSRSEMNVSTLELGDSALYLCASGQTAGSNEQFFGPGTRLTVL.

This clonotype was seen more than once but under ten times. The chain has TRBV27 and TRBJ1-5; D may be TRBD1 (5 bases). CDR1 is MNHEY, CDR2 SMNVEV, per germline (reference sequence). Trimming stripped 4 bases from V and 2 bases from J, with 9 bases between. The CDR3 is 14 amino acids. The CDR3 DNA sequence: TGTGCCAGCAGTTCGCAGGGACGCAATCAGCCCCAGCATTTT. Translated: CASSSQGRNQPQHF.

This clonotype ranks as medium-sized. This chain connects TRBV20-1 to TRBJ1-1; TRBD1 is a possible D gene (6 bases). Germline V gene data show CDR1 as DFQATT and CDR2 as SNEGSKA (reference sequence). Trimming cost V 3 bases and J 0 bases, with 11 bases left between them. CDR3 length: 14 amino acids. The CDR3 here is CSARGGSLNTEAFF. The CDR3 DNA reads TGCAGTGCTAGGGGGGGCAGTCTGAACACTGAAGCTTTCTTT.

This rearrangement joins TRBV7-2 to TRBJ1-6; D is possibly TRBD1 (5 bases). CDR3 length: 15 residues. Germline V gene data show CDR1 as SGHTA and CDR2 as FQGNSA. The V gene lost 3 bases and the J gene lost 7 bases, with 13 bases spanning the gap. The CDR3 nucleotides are TGTGCCAGCAGCTTTAGCGGGACTTTAAATTCACCCCTCCACTTT. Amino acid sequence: CASSFSGTLNSPLHF.

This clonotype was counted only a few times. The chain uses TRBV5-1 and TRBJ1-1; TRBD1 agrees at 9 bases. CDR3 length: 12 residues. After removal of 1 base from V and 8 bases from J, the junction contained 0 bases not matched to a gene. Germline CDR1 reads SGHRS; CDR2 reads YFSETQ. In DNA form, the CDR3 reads TGCGCCAGCAGCTTGACAGGGGGCGAAGCTTTCTTT. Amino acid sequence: CASSLTGGEAFF.

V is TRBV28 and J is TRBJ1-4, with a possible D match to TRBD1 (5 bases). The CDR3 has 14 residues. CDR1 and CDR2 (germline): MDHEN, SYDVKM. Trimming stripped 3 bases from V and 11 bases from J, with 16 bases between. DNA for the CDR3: TGTGCCAGCAGTTTCCCTCCGGGGGGGAAGAAACTGTTTTTT. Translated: CASSFPPGGKKLFF.

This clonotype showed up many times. The CDR3 coding sequence is TGTGCCAGCAGCTTATGGGCGAACACTGAAGCTTTCTTT. It is translated as CASSLWANTEAFF. The J gene is TRBJ1-1, the V gene TRBV7-2; D not resolved. The CDR3 is 13 amino acids. Trimming stripped 2 bases from V and 1 base from J, with 5 bases between. The V gene's germline CDR1 is SGHTA and CDR2 FQGNSA.

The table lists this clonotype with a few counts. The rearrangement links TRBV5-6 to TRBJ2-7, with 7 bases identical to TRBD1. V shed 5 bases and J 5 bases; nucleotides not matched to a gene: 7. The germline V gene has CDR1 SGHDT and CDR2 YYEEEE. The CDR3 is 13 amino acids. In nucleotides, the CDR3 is TGTGCCAGCAGAATGACAGGGTGGAACGAGCAGTACTTC. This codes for CASRMTGWNEQYF.